The rows below give T cell receptor beta chains drawn from one sample of a study of regulatory T cells in long-lasting Graves disease. One entry per CDR3 protein results from TCRdb running MiXCR on the multiplex PCR reads. The data hold 500,000 or so distinct CDR3 sequences, with about 14% observed a single time. The sample was also reused in another study, on T cells in Graves' hyperthyroidism and ophthalmopathy.

Source: peripheral blood mononuclear cells (PBMCs), taken at new diagnosis, from a patient treated with antithyroid drugs. These receptors were obtained from a woman in her fifties or sixties with Graves disease. CDR3s include the opening cysteine and the closing phenylalanine or tryptophan. The D gene is left open where the match is weak. For some rows the clone size is stated as once, few or many, or as a class when expanded; others skip it.

DNA,CDR3,D,J,V,size
TGTGCCAGCTCACCTGGGGACGGCAATCAGCCCCAGCATTTT,CASSPGDGNQPQHF,NA,TRBJ1-5,TRBV18,NA
TGTGCCAGTAGTATCCTGGCGGAGGGGAATCAGCCCCAGCATTTT,CASSILAEGNQPQHF,NA,TRBJ1-5,TRBV19,NA
TGTGCCAGCAGTTCTGGGGATGAGGAGACCCAGTACTTC,CASSSGDEETQYF,NA,TRBJ2-5,TRBV28,few
TGTGCCAGTAGTATAAACAGCTACACTGAAGCTTTCTTT,CASSINSYTEAFF,NA,TRBJ1-1,TRBV19,few
TGCAGCGTTGTTGGGGACGTCTACTACGAGCAGTACTTC,CSVVGDVYYEQYF,NA,TRBJ2-7,TRBV29-1,many
TGTGCCAGCAGCTTAGATAGCAGGGGATGGGGCGAGCAGTACTTC,CASSLDSRGWGEQYF,NA,TRBJ2-7,TRBV7-2,few
TGTGCCAGCAGTTCCCACCCCATTTTGGGAAATGAGCAGTTCTTC,CASSSHPILGNEQFF,NA,TRBJ2-1,TRBV27,NA
TGTGCCAGCAGCGTAGGTCCACAGGGGGATACTGAAGCTTTCTTT,CASSVGPQGDTEAFF,TRBD1,TRBJ1-1,TRBV9,few
TGTGCCAGCAGCGTAGCCCCCGGGGGCCACTACGAGCAGTACTTC,CASSVAPGGHYEQYF,NA,TRBJ2-7,TRBV9,NA
TGTGCCAGCAGCTTGGCCCACGGGACGCGGACAAATGAGCAGCTCTTC,CASSLAHGTRTNEQLF,NA,TRBJ2-1,TRBV13,NA